What follows is one T cell receptor beta chain and its context. Its antigen remains unidentified. The source of the sample is a study of pediatric ulcerative colitis. Study-level results: Ulcerative colitis patients shared more blood-rectal clones than controls. A couple of rectal clonotypes were found only in ulcerative colitis patients, all of them.

Blood was drawn at the time of colonoscopy. The method was immunoSEQ multiplex PCR; TCRdb's version includes in-frame clones alone and lacks a portion of them. The table lists about 60,000 clones, 85% to 90% of them singletons. Per germline, CDR1 MNHNY and CDR2 SVGAGI (reference sequence). V was trimmed by 4 bases and J by 4 bases, leaving 7 bases between them. CDR3 length: 12 residues. The V and J genes are TRBV6-6 and TRBJ2-5, with D unresolved. The specimen sequenced was blood. The origin of this receptor is a boy between 10 and 17 years old who was a control in a study of pediatric ulcerative colitis. In DNA, the CDR3 is TGTGCCAGCAGTTCGCTGCGAGAGACCCAGTACTTC. Its translation: CASSSLRETQYF.